These 30 T cell receptor beta chains were sequenced from one sample in a study of graft-versus-host responses after intestinal transplantation. Assay used: immunoSEQ multiplex PCR; TCRdb lists only in-frame clones, some missing. The data hold about 43,000 clones, with just under 95% observed a single time. Sequencing was performed on PBMCs, taken roughly 51 weeks after intestinal transplant. Receptors were obtained from a human patient who received an intestinal transplant, so some T cells may come from the graft donor.

The CDR3 loop is CASSSQKTQYF. The CDR3 DNA reads TGTGCCAGCAGCTCACAAAAGACCCAGTACTTC. The chain combines TRBV5-7 with TRBJ2-5, with no clear D. TRBV5-7 is identified as an open reading frame with a role that is uncertain. V was shortened by 3 bases and J by 6 bases, with 6 bases between the two germline ends. The CDR3 consists of 11 residues.

This clone appeared a single time. This chain links TRBV6-5 with TRBJ1-2; the match to TRBD1 covers 7 bases. Germline trimming cut 5 bases from V and 6 bases from J; bases unmatched to any gene: 9. Germline V gene data show CDR1 as MNHEY and CDR2 as SVGAGI. The length of the CDR3 is 14 residues. This CDR3 is CASSPLTGFNGYTF. The CDR3, as DNA: TGTGCCAGCAGTCCTCTGACAGGGTTTAATGGCTACACCTTC.

The genes are TRBV6-1 and TRBJ2-7, with D perhaps matching TRBD2 (5 bases). Trimming pared 8 bases from V and 2 bases from J, leaving 16 bases between. The germline V gene encodes CDR1 MNHNS and CDR2 SASEGT. The CDR3 is made up of 14 amino acids. The CDR3: CASLSRESTYEQYF. The CDR3, as DNA: TGTGCCAGCTTGTCACGGGAATCAACCTACGAGCAGTACTTC.

The V and J genes are TRBV29-1 and TRBJ2-3, with 11 positions matching TRBD2. The length of the CDR3 is 15 residues. V lost 6 bases and J lost 2; bases outside the gene matches: 7. The germline V gene has CDR1 SQVTM and CDR2 ANQGSEA. As DNA, the CDR3 is TGCAGCGTCACTGGACTAGCGGGCCCCACAGATACGCAGTATTTT. It is translated as CSVTGLAGPTDTQYF.

V and J are TRBV4-1 and TRBJ2-5; TRBD2 matches at 7 bases. V was clipped by 2 bases and J by 5 bases; unmatched bases: 5. This CDR3 has 14 amino acids. The germline V gene has CDR1 MGHRA and CDR2 YSYEKL. Here the CDR3 reads CASSQSGASETQYF. DNA for the CDR3: TGCGCCAGCAGCCAAAGCGGGGCGAGTGAGACCCAGTACTTC.

The gene calls are TRBV5-1 and TRBJ2-7; 8 bases fit TRBD2. The V segment lost 3 bases and the J segment 4 bases; nucleotides outside the gene matches: 12. The CDR3 covers 16 residues. Looked up from germline, CDR1 is SGHRS and CDR2 is YFSETQ. CDR3: CASSWGAGGRWYEQYF. The CDR3 DNA is TGCGCCAGCAGCTGGGGGGCGGGGGGCCGCTGGTACGAGCAGTACTTC.

The chain recombines TRBV6-5 with TRBJ1-2, with D possibly being TRBD1 (5 bases). Between the trimmed V and J ends, which lost 7 bases and 2 bases, there was a span of 8 bases. The CDR3 totals 12 residues. Germline V gives CDR1 MNHEY, CDR2 SVGAGI. The CDR3 reads CASTRDNYGYTF. CDR3 coding DNA: TGTGCCAGCACCCGGGACAACTATGGCTACACCTTC.

The CDR3 DNA sequence: TGCGCCAGCAGCCTTCAGCACGGGGGACCCTACGAGCAGTACTTC. Amino acid sequence: CASSLQHGGPYEQYF. V and J are TRBV4-1 and TRBJ2-7, with D possibly matching TRBD2 (6 bases). The ends were cut back, 4 bases at V and 2 bases at J, with 15 bases in the middle. The germline V gene encodes CDR1 MGHRA and CDR2 YSYEKL. CDR3 length: 15 residues.

The J gene is TRBJ2-3, the V gene TRBV5-1; no definite D call. This CDR3 region has 14 residues. Germline V gene sequence: CDR1 SGHRS, CDR2 YFSETQ. Trimming removed 1 base at V and 2 bases at J, with 8 bases between. CDR3 region: CASSLNRATDTQYF. The CDR3 DNA reads TGCGCCAGCAGCTTGAATAGAGCCACAGATACGCAGTATTTT.

The chain couples TRBV19 to TRBJ1-3, with 8 nucleotides matching TRBD1. The CDR3 loop spans 17 amino acids. Losses at the gene ends were 3 bases for V and 4 bases for J; bases not matched to a gene: 11. Germline lookup yields CDR1 LNHDA and CDR2 SQIVND (reference sequence). CDR3 in amino acids: CASSIQGAGLQGNTIYF. CDR3 coding DNA: TGTGCCAGTAGTATTCAGGGGGCCGGACTTCAAGGAAACACCATATATTTT.

The chain recombines TRBV30 with TRBJ1-1, with D unresolved. The CDR3 is 13 residues long. V lost 3 bases, J lost 3 bases, and 11 bases lay in between. Germline V lookup: CDR1 GTSNPN, CDR2 SVGIG (reference sequence). In DNA, the CDR3 is TGTGCCTGGAGGAAGTTTTTCCACACTGAAGCTTTCTTT. Translating it yields CAWRKFFHTEAFF.

The rearrangement links TRBV5-1 to TRBJ1-2; no firm D call. Germline assignment: CDR1 SGHRS and CDR2 YFSETQ. The CDR3 consists of 13 residues. The ends were cut back, 4 bases at V and 8 bases at J, with 15 bases in the middle. The CDR3 loop reads CASSLTEVEGYTF. CDR3 nucleotides: TGCGCCAGCAGCCTAACAGAGGTCGAGGGCTACACCTTC.

The V and J genes are TRBV21-1 and TRBJ2-6; the table's D call of TRBD1 was not tested on the DNA. TRBV21-1 is designated a pseudogene. This CDR3 has 18 residues. The CDR3 reads CASSKTGQPISGANVLTF. In DNA form, the CDR3 reads TGTGCCAGCAGCAAGACGGGACAGCCGATCTCTGGGGCCAACGTCCTGACTTTC.

This CDR3 reads CASSKDREAAKNIQYF. CDR3 bases: TGTGCCAGCAGCAAAGATCGCGAGGCCGCCAAAAACATTCAGTACTTC. This chain connects TRBV21-1 to TRBJ2-4; the table names TRBD2, a call not compared with the DNA. TRBV21-1 is tagged as a pseudogene. CDR3 length: 16 amino acids.

V usage is TRBV6-6 and J usage is TRBJ1-6, with D possibly TRBD1 on 5 matching bases. CDR1 and CDR2 (germline): MNHNY, SVGAGI (reference sequence). Trimming pared 6 bases from V and 10 bases from J, leaving 13 bases between. This CDR3 is 13 amino acids long. The CDR3 nucleotides are TGTGCCAGCAGCCCAGGGACTAGGTCACCCCTCCACTTT. This encodes CASSPGTRSPLHF.

The chain couples TRBV6-5 to TRBJ2-7, with 8 nucleotides matching TRBD1. The germline V gene has CDR1 MNHEY and CDR2 SVGAGI. With 1 base clipped from V and 5 bases from J, the junction kept 1 base outside the gene matches. The CDR3 has 13 amino acids. The CDR3 coding sequence is TGTGCCAGCAGTTACTACAGGGGGAACGAGCAGTACTTC. Protein sequence: CASSYYRGNEQYF.

The chain employs TRBV7-3 and TRBJ1-6, with D maybe TRBD1 (6 bases). The ends were cut back, 1 base at V and 8 bases at J, with 12 bases in the middle. Per the germline V gene, CDR1 is SGHTA and CDR2 is FQGTGA. The CDR3 extends over 15 amino acids. CDR3 nucleotides: TGTGCCAGCAGCTTAATAGGGGGGGCGGATTCACCCCTCCACTTT. It encodes CASSLIGGADSPLHF.

This clone was seen just once. The rearrangement joins TRBV2 to TRBJ2-1; perhaps TRBD1 as D (6 bases). Per the germline V gene, CDR1 is SNHLY and CDR2 is FYNNEI. The V gene lost 1 base and the J gene lost 3 bases, with 10 bases spanning the gap. The CDR3 covers 15 residues. The CDR3 spells CASSEEDRNYNEQFF. CDR3 DNA: TGTGCCAGCAGTGAAGAGGACAGAAACTACAATGAGCAGTTCTTC.

The chain employs TRBV5-6 and TRBJ1-2; D gene uncertain. Trimming cost V 3 bases and J 2 bases, with 5 bases left between them. CDR1 is SGHDT, CDR2 YYEEEE, per germline. The CDR3 extends over 12 amino acids. This chain's CDR3 is CASSWGNYGYTF. CDR3 coding DNA: TGTGCCAGCAGCTGGGGAAACTATGGCTACACCTTC. Full variable domain (missing parts from reference TRBV5-6 and TRBJ1-2): DAGVTQSPTHLIKTRGQQVTLRCSPKSGHDTVSWYQQALGQGPQFIFQYYEEEERQRGNFPDRFSGHQFPNYSSELNVNALLLGDSALYLCASSWGNYGYTFGSGTRLTVV.

This chain uses TRBV6-1 with TRBJ2-4, with TRBD2 matching over 7 bases. V was pared by 7 bases and J by 8 bases, with 11 bases of the junction left unmatched. The CDR3 contains 14 residues. Per the germline V gene, CDR1 is MNHNS and CDR2 is SASEGT. The CDR3 bases are TGTGCCAGCACGTCGGGACCTCGGGAGGACATTCAGTACTTC. Translation gives CASTSGPREDIQYF.

V and J are TRBV5-1 and TRBJ2-1, with 10 bases lining up with TRBD2. Germline lookup yields CDR1 SGHRS and CDR2 YFSETQ. Trimming at V came to 4 bases and at J to 4 bases, leaving 5 bases not matched to a gene. The CDR3 spans 15 residues. The CDR3 DNA reads as TGCGCCAGCAGCATATCTAGCGGGGGTTACAATGAGCAGTTCTTC. Residues: CASSISSGGYNEQFF.

This CDR3 is CASSRKAGISYEQYF. CDR3 in DNA: TGTGCCAGCAGCCGTAAAGCGGGGATCTCCTACGAGCAGTACTTC. The chain links TRBV6-5 to TRBJ2-7; 7 nucleotides agree with TRBD2. CDR3 length: 15 residues. Per the germline V gene, CDR1 is MNHEY and CDR2 is SVGAGI. Unmatched junction bases numbered 8, after V lost 6 bases and J lost 0 bases.

In DNA form, the CDR3 reads TGTGCCAGCAGCCCCCGGACAGGGGGGGACACTGAAGCTTTCTTT. Protein sequence: CASSPRTGGDTEAFF. This chain links TRBV9 with TRBJ1-1; 10 bases map to TRBD1. The V gene end was trimmed by 4 bases and the J gene end by 3 bases; junction bases not matched to a gene: 6. Germline lookup yields CDR1 SGDLS and CDR2 YYNGEE. CDR3 size: 15 residues.

The DNA for the CDR3 is TGCGCCAGCAGCCAGGGAACAGGGGTTAACTATGGCTACACCTTC. It is translated as CASSQGTGVNYGYTF. The rearrangement joins TRBV4-1 to TRBJ1-2, with 7 bases lining up with TRBD1. V lost 3 bases and J lost 1; bases outside the gene matches: 5. The CDR3 spans 15 residues. Looked up from germline, CDR1 is MGHRA and CDR2 is YSYEKL.

The chain has TRBV5-4 and TRBJ1-6; D may be TRBD1 (5 bases). Germline V lookup: CDR1 SGHNT, CDR2 YYREEE (reference sequence). The CDR3 consists of 13 residues. V was trimmed by 0 bases and J by 9 bases, leaving 7 bases between them. The CDR3 here is CASSLGRGSPLHF. CDR3 sequence (DNA): TGTGCCAGCAGCTTGGGTAGGGGTTCACCCCTCCACTTT.

This chain links TRBV6-5 with TRBJ1-6; D gene uncertain. The germline CDR1 and CDR2 sequences are MNHEY and SVGAGI. V was shortened by 7 bases and J by 7 bases, with 11 bases between the two germline ends. The CDR3 has 13 residues. CDR3: CASIKVLNSPLHF. The CDR3 bases are TGTGCCAGCATTAAGGTCCTGAATTCACCCCTCCACTTT.

The chain joins TRBV6-6 to TRBJ1-2; D call uncertain. Germline values: CDR1 MNHNY, CDR2 SVGAGI (reference sequence). There are 11 residues in the CDR3. V shed 10 bases and J shed 8 bases, with 14 bases lying between them. The CDR3 nucleotides are TGTGCCACCTATGGGCCGCCGGGCTACACCTTC. It yields the protein CATYGPPGYTF.

This chain joins TRBV11-2 and TRBJ1-5; D gene ambiguous. The germline V gene has CDR1 SGHAT and CDR2 FQNNGV. V was shortened by 1 base and J by 10 bases, with 11 bases between the two germline ends. CDR3 length equals 13 residues. The CDR3 loop is CASSLGTSSPQHF. The CDR3 DNA is TGTGCCAGCAGCTTAGGGACGTCCTCCCCCCAGCATTTT.

The chain recombines TRBV2 with TRBJ1-5, with D perhaps matching TRBD1 (5 bases). Per the germline V gene, CDR1 is SNHLY and CDR2 is FYNNEI. With 9 bases removed from V and 3 bases from J, the gap between germline ends came to 18 bases. This CDR3 spans 15 amino acids. CDR3 nucleotides: TGTGCCAGTTCGGGGCAGGGAGGTACCAATCAGCCCCAGCATTTT. It encodes CASSGQGGTNQPQHF.

This chain links TRBV5-1 with TRBJ1-2; TRBD1 might be the D (6 bases). CDR3 length equals 15 residues. Between the trimmed V and J ends, which lost 0 bases and 0 bases, there was a span of 9 bases. CDR1 SGHRS and CDR2 YFSETQ come from the germline V gene. The CDR3 sequence is CASSLGQVTNYGYTF. The CDR3 DNA sequence: TGCGCCAGCAGCTTGGGACAGGTTACTAACTATGGCTACACCTTC.